This is a list of T cell receptor beta chains from one sample in a study of blood T cell repertoires in COVID-19. Using immunoSEQ multiplex PCR, the repertoire was profiled, and TCRdb retains in-frame clones only, with some absent. Of hundreds of thousands of clones in the sample, around 81% are singletons; the top ten hold 6.5% to 8.5%. Sequencing input: peripheral blood. The receptor source for this set is a woman of 80 years or more with COVID-19, enrolled during active disease. CDR3s include the opening cysteine and the closing phenylalanine or tryptophan. A D gene is named only where the DNA matches it firmly. Only some rows state a clone size, as once, few, many or a class for expanded clones.

>NA|NA|14|TRBJ1-1|TRBV6-5
CASTPRLGATEAFF
TGTGCCAGCACACCCAGGTTGGGTGCCACTGAAGCTTTCTTT
>NA|TRBD2|18|TRBJ2-5|TRBV24-1
CATSDPGTSASGRETQYF
TGTGCCACCAGTGACCCCGGGACTAGCGCCTCCGGAAGGGAGACCCAGTACTTC
>NA|NA|14|TRBJ1-2|TRBV30
CAWSVVSQRHGYTF
TGTGCCTGGAGCGTAGTCTCCCAGCGGCATGGCTACACCTTC
>NA|NA|12|TRBJ1-1|TRBV30
CAWSNSYTEAFF
TGTGCCTGGAGTAACTCATACACTGAAGCTTTCTTT
>NA|TRBD1|15|TRBJ1-1|TRBV6-5
CASSYSLTGRSEAFF
TGTGCCAGCAGTTACTCCCTGACAGGGAGGTCTGAAGCTTTCTTT
>NA|TRBD2|14|TRBJ2-7|TRBV5-4
CASSLREGNSEQYF
TGTGCCAGCAGCTTGAGGGAGGGTAATTCCGAGCAGTACTTC
>NA|NA|13|TRBJ2-3|TRBV12-5
CASGLSGSDTQYF
TGTGCTAGTGGTCTCTCCGGGTCCGATACGCAGTATTTT
>NA|NA|17|TRBJ2-1|TRBV21-1
CASSKGGSGTRVHEQFF
TGTGCCAGCAGCAAAGGGGGCTCGGGGACAAGGGTCCATGAGCAGTTCTTC
>NA|NA|17|TRBJ2-3|TRBV4-1
CASSQEPRAGHADTQYF
TGCGCCAGCAGCCAAGAGCCCAGGGCGGGGCACGCAGATACGCAGTATTTT
>NA|NA|14|TRBJ1-1|TRBV5-1
CASSSRTANTEAFF
TGCGCCAGCAGCTCGCGGACAGCGAACACTGAAGCTTTCTTT
>NA|TRBD1|15|TRBJ1-6|TRBV27
CASKVLEGQGRPLHF
TGTGCCAGCAAAGTCCTGGAGGGACAGGGTAGACCCCTCCACTTT
>NA|NA|12|TRBJ2-7|TRBV7-9
CASSRRVHEQYF
TGTGCCAGCAGCCGCAGGGTTCACGAGCAGTACTTC
>NA|NA|14|TRBJ2-1|TRBV5-1
CASSPGDSYNEQFF
TGCGCCAGCAGCCCCGGAGACTCCTACAATGAGCAGTTCTTC
>NA|NA|14|TRBJ1-2|TRBV6-1
CASSERDTTYGYTF
TGTGCCAGCAGTGAAAGGGACACCACCTATGGCTACACCTTC
>NA|NA|13|TRBJ2-2|TRBV7-3
CASSTATTGELFF
TGTGCCAGCAGCACAGCCACCACCGGGGAGCTGTTTTTT
>NA|TRBD2|15|TRBJ2-1|TRBV5-8
CASSPSGRAYNEQFF
TGTGCCAGCAGTCCAAGCGGGAGGGCCTACAATGAGCAGTTCTTC
>NA|TRBD1|15|TRBJ2-1|TRBV6-6
CASRPGTGGYNEQFF
TGTGCCAGCAGACCCGGGACAGGGGGGTACAATGAGCAGTTCTTC
>NA|NA|16|TRBJ1-2|TRBV6-2/TRBV6-3
CASSYVEGLGNYGYTF
TGTGCCAGCAGTTACGTTGAAGGATTGGGCAACTATGGCTACACCTTC
>NA|TRBD1|17|TRBJ1-1|TRBV27
CASSFEGGQGALAEAFF
TGTGCCAGCAGTTTCGAGGGGGGACAGGGGGCTCTGGCTGAAGCTTTCTTT
>NA|TRBD1|13|TRBJ1-2|TRBV6-2/TRBV6-3
CASSPTGAYGYTF
TGTGCCAGCAGCCCTACAGGGGCCTATGGCTACACCTTC
>NA|NA|13|TRBJ1-1|TRBV18
CASSPERGTEAFF
TGTGCCAGCTCACCGGAAAGAGGGACTGAAGCTTTCTTT
>NA|NA|17|TRBJ2-5|TRBV19
CASSPTPGLQGRETQYF
TGTGCCAGTAGCCCTACTCCGGGACTTCAAGGACGGGAGACCCAGTACTTC
>NA|TRBD1|16|TRBJ1-4|TRBV5-4
CASSNLDRAENEKLFF
TGTGCCAGCAGCAACCTGGACAGGGCTGAAAATGAAAAACTGTTTTTT
>NA|NA|15|TRBJ2-3|TRBV18
CASSPVIVVTDTQYF
TGTGCCAGCTCACCCGTGATAGTCGTTACAGATACGCAGTATTTT
>NA|NA|15|TRBJ2-5|TRBV2
CASSDAYSYQETQYF
TGTGCCAGCAGTGATGCCTATTCATACCAAGAGACCCAGTACTTC
>NA|TRBD1|18|TRBJ1-2|TRBV7-9
CASSFPHLVPGQGYGYTF
TGTGCCAGCAGCTTCCCACACCTCGTCCCGGGACAGGGGTATGGCTACACCTTC
>NA|TRBD2|16|TRBJ2-7|TRBV5-1
CASSPPGLAGVYEQYF
TGCGCCAGCAGCCCACCGGGACTAGCGGGGGTCTACGAGCAGTACTTC
>NA|NA|15|TRBJ1-6|TRBV5-5
CASSLSSQINSPLHF
TGTGCCAGCAGCTTGAGTTCACAGATTAATTCACCCCTCCACTTT
>once|TRBD1|14|TRBJ1-1|TRBV7-9
CASSPDRMNTEAFF
TGTGCCAGCAGCCCGGACAGGATGAACACTGAAGCTTTCTTT
>NA|TRBD1|15|TRBJ1-2|TRBV5-1
CASSVDRAPTYGYTF
TGCGCCAGCAGCGTTGACAGGGCCCCCACCTATGGCTACACCTTC
>many|NA|13|TRBJ1-2|TRBV6-6
CASSYDSRGGYTF
TGTGCCAGCAGTTACGATAGTAGAGGTGGCTACACCTTC
>NA|TRBD2|15|TRBJ2-1|TRBV19
CASRPPGLAGAEQFF
TGTGCCAGTAGGCCACCGGGACTAGCGGGAGCCGAGCAGTTCTTC
>NA|TRBD2|14|TRBJ2-3|TRBV7-9
CASSRSGSSDTQYF
TGTGCCAGCAGCCGTAGCGGGTCCTCGGATACGCAGTATTTT
>NA|TRBD2|15|TRBJ2-1|TRBV27
CASSLSSGRPNEQFF
TGTGCCAGCAGTTTATCTAGCGGGAGACCTAATGAGCAGTTCTTC
>NA|NA|15|TRBJ2-3|TRBV7-3
CASSTTGGRADTQYF
TGTGCCAGCAGTACAACAGGGGGGAGGGCAGATACGCAGTATTTT
>NA|NA|14|TRBJ1-5|TRBV19
CASSVQGGNQPQHF
TGTGCCAGTAGTGTCCAGGGCGGCAATCAGCCCCAGCATTTT
>few|NA|16|TRBJ2-7|TRBV18
CASSPLTGQNVGEQYF
TGTGCCAGCTCACCCCTAACCGGTCAAAACGTTGGCGAGCAGTACTTC
>NA|TRBD1|13|TRBJ1-1|TRBV11-3
CASSPQGDTEAFF
TGTGCCAGCAGCCCACAGGGGGACACTGAAGCTTTCTTT
>NA|TRBD1|17|TRBJ1-5|TRBV2
CASSQRPPGQGEQPQHF
TGTGCCAGCAGTCAACGCCCTCCGGGACAGGGCGAACAGCCCCAGCATTTT
>few|NA|14|TRBJ1-5|TRBV6-5
CASSYDSSNQPQHF
TGTGCCAGCAGTTACGACAGTAGCAATCAGCCCCAGCATTTT
>NA|NA|14|TRBJ1-1|TRBV5-1
CASTIYPLNPEAFF
TGCGCCAGTACAATTTATCCCCTTAACCCTGAAGCTTTCTTT
>NA|NA|12|TRBJ2-5|TRBV3-1/TRBV3-2
CASSQGQLKSDF
TGTGCCAGCAGCCAAGGGCAACTAAAGAGTGACTTC
>NA|NA|12|TRBJ1-2|TRBV30
CAWSRGNYGYTF
TGTGCCTGGAGTCGGGGGAACTATGGCTACACCTTC
>NA|NA|14|TRBJ1-4|TRBV28
CASSLPATNEKLFF
TGTGCCAGCAGTTTACCAGCAACTAATGAAAAACTGTTTTTT
>once|NA|12|TRBJ1-6|TRBV7-3
CASSPTNSPLHF
TGTGCCAGCAGCCCTACCAATTCACCCCTCCACTTT
>NA|TRBD1|15|TRBJ1-5|TRBV6-2/TRBV6-3
CASSTAGGWSQPQHF
TGTGCCAGCAGTACCGCAGGGGGCTGGAGTCAGCCCCAGCATTTT
>NA|NA|13|TRBJ2-6|TRBV30
CAWTLSGANVLTF
TGTGCCTGGACGTTATCTGGGGCCAACGTCCTGACTTTC
>NA|NA|14|TRBJ2-7|TRBV5-1
CASSQGPGSYEQYF
TGCGCCAGCAGCCAAGGACCGGGGTCCTACGAGCAGTACTTC
>NA|NA|14|TRBJ1-6|TRBV5-1
CASSLAGVNSPLHF
TGCGCCAGCAGCTTGGCCGGGGTAAATTCACCCCTCCACTTT
>NA|NA|13|TRBJ1-1|TRBV7-2
CASSQKAGTEAFF
TGTGCCAGCAGCCAAAAAGCGGGTACTGAAGCTTTCTTT
>NA|TRBD1|13|TRBJ1-2|TRBV7-3
CASRRDRASGYTF
TGTGCCAGCAGACGGGACAGGGCAAGTGGCTACACCTTC
>NA|TRBD1|14|TRBJ1-4|TRBV5-1
CASSLGQGNEKLFF
TGCGCCAGCAGCTTGGGACAGGGAAATGAAAAACTGTTTTTT
>NA|TRBD1|15|TRBJ2-1|TRBV19
CASSIPQGAFDEQFF
TGTGCCAGTAGTATCCCACAGGGGGCGTTCGATGAGCAGTTCTTC